A selection of T cell receptor beta chains follows, all from one sample in a study of CD8 T cells in ankylosing spondylitis. From the 5' RACE reads, TCRdb called clonotypes with MiXCR, one entry per CDR3 protein. The profile covers about 360,000 distinct CDR3 sequences, with roughly 20% appearing a single time and roughly 14% taken by the ten largest. Material: blood, either unsorted or a sorted T cell fraction (not recorded which). The source of these receptors is a male donor with ankylosing spondylitis or in good health (not recorded which). The CDR3 runs from the conserved cysteine through the conserved F or W. Some rows have no size entry. The others give once, few or many, or a class for an expanded clone.

abundance | v_gene | CDR3aa
few | TRBV7-6 | CASSEVVSNQPQHF
few | TRBV28 | CASSRATEAFF
NA | TRBV6-5 | CASSYGSRVGQGYTDTQYF
few | TRBV9 | CASSVENEQFF
NA | TRBV5-1 | CASSSNPGQGVEQYF
NA | TRBV4-1 | CASSQEARDRYTGELFF
NA | TRBV7-9 | CASSNRQGHTDTQYF
few | TRBV15 | CATSSPGVRTGELFF
many | TRBV6-1 | CASNPQPQHF
NA | TRBV12-3/TRBV12-4 | CASSFLRGSTEAFF
few | TRBV5-8 | CAVRERGGRNEQFF
few | TRBV5-1 | CASSLERQGPEAFF
NA | TRBV7-9 | CASSLQGASYNSPLHF
NA | TRBV9 | CASSPWTSGEYTQYF
NA | TRBV30 | CASSTDDFYEQYF
NA | TRBV7-8 | CASSLADSGTYEQYF
NA | TRBV3-1 | CASSVGTASSYEQYF
NA | TRBV2 | CASSEVGLAPEQYF
NA | TRBV20-1 | CSAERGDTDTQYF
NA | TRBV11-1 | CASSRGPGPPETQYF
NA | TRBV25-1 | CASSENTGGVDEQYF
NA | TRBV9 | CASSVEDSFSTDTQYF
NA | TRBV7-9 | CASSLSRGFLAKNIQYF
NA | TRBV7-9 | CASSPLLSMSYEQYF
few | TRBV20-1 | CSARTLPGANVLTF
NA | TRBV20-1 | CSARDLRGAANEQFF
few | TRBV28 | CASSLLTGVEGYTF
NA | TRBV12-5 | CASESGDGEAFF
NA | TRBV25-1 | CASTGGLSLYEQYF
NA | TRBV10-3 | CAISDPNTYEQYF
NA | TRBV5-1 | CASSLAAETGQETQYF
NA | TRBV6-1 | CASTVTGTEQFF
few | TRBV9 | CASSVDGLGYEQYF